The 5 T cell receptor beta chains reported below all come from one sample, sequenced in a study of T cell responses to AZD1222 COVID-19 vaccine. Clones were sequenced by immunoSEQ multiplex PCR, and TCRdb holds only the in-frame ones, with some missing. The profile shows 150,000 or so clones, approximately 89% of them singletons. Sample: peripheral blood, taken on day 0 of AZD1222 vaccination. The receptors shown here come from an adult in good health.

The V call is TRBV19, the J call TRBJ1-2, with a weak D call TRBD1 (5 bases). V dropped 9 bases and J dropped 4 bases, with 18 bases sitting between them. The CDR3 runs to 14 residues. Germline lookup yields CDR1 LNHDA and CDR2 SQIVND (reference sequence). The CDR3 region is CASRDETPVYGYTF. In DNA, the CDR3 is TGTGCCAGCCGGGACGAAACTCCTGTCTATGGCTACACCTTC. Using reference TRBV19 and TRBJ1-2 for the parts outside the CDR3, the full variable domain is DGGITQSPKYLFRKEGQNVTLSCEQNLNHDAMYWYRQDPGQGLRLIYYSQIVNDFQKGDIAEGYSVSREKKESFPLTVTSAQKNPTAFYLCASRDETPVYGYTFGSGTRLTVV.

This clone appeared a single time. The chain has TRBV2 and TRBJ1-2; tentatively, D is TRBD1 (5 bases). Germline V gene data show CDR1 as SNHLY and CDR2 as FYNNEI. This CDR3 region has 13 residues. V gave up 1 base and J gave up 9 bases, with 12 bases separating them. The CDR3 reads CASSEGEGSRYTF. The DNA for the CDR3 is TGTGCCAGCAGTGAAGGGGAGGGGTCACGCTACACCTTC.

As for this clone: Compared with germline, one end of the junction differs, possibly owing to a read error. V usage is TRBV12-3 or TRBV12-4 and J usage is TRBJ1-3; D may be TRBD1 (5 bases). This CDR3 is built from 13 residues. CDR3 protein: CASSLGGGSTIYF. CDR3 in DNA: TGTGCCAGCAGTTTGGGGGGAGGAAGCACCATATATTTT.

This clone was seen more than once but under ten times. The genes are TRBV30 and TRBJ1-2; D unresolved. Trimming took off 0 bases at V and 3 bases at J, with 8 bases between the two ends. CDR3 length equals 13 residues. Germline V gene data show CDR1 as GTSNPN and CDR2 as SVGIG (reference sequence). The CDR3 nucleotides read TGTGCCTGGAGTGTACAGCCGGACTATGGCTACACCTTC. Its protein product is CAWSVQPDYGYTF.

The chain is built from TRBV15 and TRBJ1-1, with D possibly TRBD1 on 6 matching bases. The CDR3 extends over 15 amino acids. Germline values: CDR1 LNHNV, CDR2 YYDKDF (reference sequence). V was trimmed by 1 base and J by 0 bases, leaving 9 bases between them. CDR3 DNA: TGTGCCACCAGCAGAGCAACAGGGTTGAACACTGAAGCTTTCTTT. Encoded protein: CATSRATGLNTEAFF.